This T cell receptor beta chain is drawn from a study of preoperative IRX-2 immunotherapy in early breast cancer. The CDR3 runs to 16 residues. V was trimmed by 2 bases and J by 0 bases, leaving 11 bases between them. Germline-derived CDR1 and CDR2 are ENHRY and SYGVKD. TCRdb keeps only in-frame clones here, not all; method: immunoSEQ multiplex PCR. The sample comprises 28,000 or so clones, roughly 89% of which are singletons, and around 8.9% rests with the top ten. This clone was found once. Regarding treatment: preoperative locoregional IRX-2 cytokine immunotherapy. This phase Ib study tested locoregional IRX-2 cytokine immunotherapy given before surgery.

V gene TRBV10-3 combines with J gene TRBJ1-3; D remains ambiguous. The receptor was isolated from a human donor with breast cancer. Sample collection was performed from a patient treated with IRX-2 immunotherapy. The CDR3 DNA sequence: TGTGCCATCAGTGAGAAAGACACCAGCTCTGGAAACACCATATATTTT. Protein: CAISEKDTSSGNTIYF.